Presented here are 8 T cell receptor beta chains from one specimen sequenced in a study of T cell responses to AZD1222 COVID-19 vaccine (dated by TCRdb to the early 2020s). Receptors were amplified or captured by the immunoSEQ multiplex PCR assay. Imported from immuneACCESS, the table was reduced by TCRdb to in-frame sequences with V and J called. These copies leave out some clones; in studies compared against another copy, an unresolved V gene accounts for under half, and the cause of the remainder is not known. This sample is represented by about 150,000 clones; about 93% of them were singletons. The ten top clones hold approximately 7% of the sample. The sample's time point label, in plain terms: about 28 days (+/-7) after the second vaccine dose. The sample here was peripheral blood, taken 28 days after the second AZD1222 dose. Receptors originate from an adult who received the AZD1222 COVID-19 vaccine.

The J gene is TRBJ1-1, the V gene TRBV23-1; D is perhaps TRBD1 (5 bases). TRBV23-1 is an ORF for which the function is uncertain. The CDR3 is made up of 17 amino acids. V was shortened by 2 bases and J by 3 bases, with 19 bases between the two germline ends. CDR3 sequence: CASSQGMRGVRYTEAFF. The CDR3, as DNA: TGCGCCAGCAGTCAAGGTATGAGGGGTGTAAGGTACACTGAAGCTTTCTTT.

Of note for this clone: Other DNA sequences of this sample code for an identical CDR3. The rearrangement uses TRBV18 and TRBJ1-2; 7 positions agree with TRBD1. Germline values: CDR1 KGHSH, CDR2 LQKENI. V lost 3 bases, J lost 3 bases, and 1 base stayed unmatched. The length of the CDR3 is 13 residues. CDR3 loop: CASSPDRDYGYTF. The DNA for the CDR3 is TGTGCCAGCTCACCCGACAGGGACTATGGCTACACCTTC.

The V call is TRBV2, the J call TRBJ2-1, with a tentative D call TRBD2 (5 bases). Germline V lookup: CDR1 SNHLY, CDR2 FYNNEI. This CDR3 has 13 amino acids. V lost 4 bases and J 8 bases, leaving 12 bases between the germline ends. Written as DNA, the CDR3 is TGTGCCAGCAGTGCGACTAATCCCGATGAGCAGTTCTTC. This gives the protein CASSATNPDEQFF.

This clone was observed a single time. The CDR3 DNA sequence: TGTGCCAGCAGTTACGCCACAGGGGTGAACAATCAGCCCCAGCATTTT. Its translation is CASSYATGVNNQPQHF. The chain recombines TRBV6-6 with TRBJ1-5, with TRBD1 identical over 7 bases. Germline V CDR1 and CDR2: MNHNY, SVGAGI (reference sequence). The CDR3 length is 16 residues. The junction had 7 bases not matched to a gene; V was cut back by 2 bases and J by 3 bases.

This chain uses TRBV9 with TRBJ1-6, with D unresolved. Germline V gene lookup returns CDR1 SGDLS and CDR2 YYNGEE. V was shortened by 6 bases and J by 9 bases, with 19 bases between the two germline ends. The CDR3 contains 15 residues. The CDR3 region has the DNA TGTGCCAGCACCCCTAGCATAGGGCCGAGTTCACCCCTCCACTTT. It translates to CASTPSIGPSSPLHF.

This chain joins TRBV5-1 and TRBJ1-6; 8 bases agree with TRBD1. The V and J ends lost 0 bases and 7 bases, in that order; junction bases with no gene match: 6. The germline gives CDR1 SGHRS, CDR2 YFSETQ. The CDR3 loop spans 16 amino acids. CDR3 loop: CASSLGSDRGNSPLHF. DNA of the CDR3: TGCGCCAGCAGCTTGGGGTCAGACAGGGGCAATTCACCCCTCCACTTT.

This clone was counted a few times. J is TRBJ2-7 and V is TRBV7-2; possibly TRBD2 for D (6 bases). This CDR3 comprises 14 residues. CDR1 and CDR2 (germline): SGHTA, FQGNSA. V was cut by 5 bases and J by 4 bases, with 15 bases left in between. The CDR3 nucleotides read TGTGCCAGCAGCGCCGCAGCCGCGGGGTACGAGCAGTACTTC. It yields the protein CASSAAAAGYEQYF.

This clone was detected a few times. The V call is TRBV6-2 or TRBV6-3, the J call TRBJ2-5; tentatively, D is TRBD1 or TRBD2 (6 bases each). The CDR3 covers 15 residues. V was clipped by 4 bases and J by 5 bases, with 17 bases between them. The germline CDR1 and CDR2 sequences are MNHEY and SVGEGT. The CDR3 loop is CASSLSGAKSETQYF. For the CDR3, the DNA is TGTGCCAGCAGTTTGTCGGGGGCAAAGAGTGAGACCCAGTACTTC.